The entry below describes one T cell receptor beta chain. This clone was detected only once. This receptor's antigen is unknown. Base qualities are not provided; no much larger clone lies one nucleotide away. The data derive from a study of OX40 agonist ivuxolimab in advanced cancers. About the study as a whole: Ivuxolimab was an agonistic, fully human IgG2 monoclonal antibody directed against OX40 (CD134), a costimulatory receptor. Intravenous ivuxolimab was administered to patients every 2 weeks at six dose levels: 0.01, 0.1, 0.3, 1.5, 3 and 10 mg/kg. Of the roughly 51 patients in dose escalation, 19 had hepatocellular carcinoma, about 15 had melanoma, 9 had renal cell carcinoma and 9 had head and neck cancer. In the dose-escalation cohort, roughly 80% of patients were male, and the mean age was roughly 60 years, with a range of roughly 20 to 80. Prior anti-PD-1, anti-PD-L1 or anti-CTLA-4 therapy was permitted, and checkpoint inhibitors had been received by less than 45% of dose-escalation patients. Partial responses occurred in three dose-escalation patients, of whom one had hepatocellular carcinoma and two had cutaneous melanoma. Peripheral TCRbeta sequencing was intended to test whether TCR sequence diversity was altered and clonal T-cell expansion was caused by ivuxolimab. The paper describes the monotherapy dose-escalation part (N of about 52 patients) of the phase I trial of ivuxolimab. What the authors observed across the whole study: At doses of 0.1 to 3.0 mg/kg, clonal expansion of both CD4+ and CD8+ blood T cells was observed from baseline to week 6. Which antigens the clonally expanded peripheral T cells were specific for was not determined. Low levels of normalized T-cell clonal expansion were also seen in some patients who did not respond. In partial responders in the 0.1-3.0 mg/kg groups, normalized peripheral clonal expansion was found to be among the lowest, especially among CD8+ T cells. After ivuxolimab, CD8+ T cells had more expanded clones than CD4+ T cells on average.

Genomic DNA was extracted from sorted cells for sequencing of the TCRbeta CDR3 region. The immunoSEQ Assay was used for sequencing of TCRbeta CDR3 regions. TCRdb provides this immuneACCESS table in a form limited to in-frame rearrangements. Some clones are lacking; in checked studies, under half of them reflect an unresolved V gene, and why the rest are absent is not known. Counted in this sample were about 90,000 clones; roughly 88% of them appeared once. The ten largest clones represent about 0.3% of the sample. The trial excluded patients who had a history of autoimmune disease or who were on systemic immunosuppression. Peripheral blood for TCR sequencing was collected from all dose cohorts at baseline, on cycle 4 day 1, and on cycle 7 day 1. The samples were drawn from a first-in-human, open-label, multicenter phase I dose-escalation trial of ivuxolimab. Adults with locally advanced or metastatic melanoma, renal cell, hepatocellular, or head and neck squamous cell carcinoma were enrolled in the trial. Before TCR sequencing, CD4+ T cells and CD8+ T cells were sorted from peripheral blood as separate populations.

Reading from cysteine to phenylalanine, the CDR3 counts 18 amino acids. The kept DNA is CDR3 alone, 54 bases in frame from the first base. V drops 1 base and J drops 0 bases, leaving 17 bases in between. From the germline V gene, CDR1 is SGDLS and CDR2 is YYNGEE. The sample in question was CD4+ or CD8+ T cells sorted from blood, obtained in a trial of the OX40 agonist ivuxolimab. The sequence joins TRBV9 to TRBJ2-1, with a tentative D call of TRBD1 or TRBD2, each matching 6 bases. This TCR came from an adult with an advanced solid tumor such as melanoma, head and neck, liver or kidney cancer. CDR3 loop: CASSVSLTGASSYNEQFF. The bases read TGTGCCAGCAGCGTAAGTCTAACGGGGGCCAGCTCCTACAATGAGCAGTTCTTC.